This TCR beta chain was recovered during a study of T cells and Merkel cell carcinoma outcomes. This clone was found once. Its antigen remains unknown. General study results and limits: In Merkel cell carcinoma, repertoire and T-cell density reportedly predicted outcomes.

J was trimmed by 1 base and V by 0 bases; bases with no gene match: 4. The CDR3 extends over 16 amino acids. The germline gives CDR1 LNHNV, CDR2 YYDKDF (reference sequence). The repertoire was sequenced with immunoSEQ multiplex PCR; TCRdb's copy has only in-frame clones and lacks some. The table records around 14,000 clones, 80% to 95% of them present only once. The receptor's source is a human donor with Merkel cell carcinoma. Sequencing was done on a sample of tumor tissue from Merkel cell carcinoma. The chain combines TRBV15 with TRBJ1-1, with TRBD1 matching 8 bases. In DNA form, the CDR3 reads TGTGCCACCAGCAGAGATTACGGACAGGGGAACACTGAAGCTTTCTTT. This sequence encodes CATSRDYGQGNTEAFF. Complete variable domain (other parts from reference TRBV15 and TRBJ1-1): DAMVIQNPRYQVTQFGKPVTLSCSQTLNHNVMYWYQQKSSQAPKLLFHYYDKDFNNEADTPDNFQSRRPNTSFCFLDIRSPGLGDTAMYLCATSRDYGQGNTEAFFGQGTRLTVV.